This entry features one T cell receptor (beta chain) sequence. TCRdb analysed the 5' RACE reads with MiXCR anew, one entry per CDR3 protein. The table shows about 76,000 distinct CDR3 sequences, with about a sixth occurring only once. The data are from a study of neurological immune-mediated disorders. This CDR3 has 13 amino acids. J gave up 13 bases and V 3 bases, and 10 bases lay outside the gene matches. Per the germline V gene, CDR1 is SGHTA and CDR2 is FQGNSA. The specimen was PBMCs. The source is a woman aged 40 to 50 in good health. The chain links TRBV7-2 to TRBJ2-5; 8 bases line up with TRBD1. The chain's CDR3 is CASSLGPPGQAYF. CDR3 DNA: TGTGCCAGCAGCTTGGGCCCCCCGGGACAGGCGTACTTC.